This TCR beta chain stems from a study of T-cell reconstitution after alpha-beta-depleted transplantation in children. The germline V gene has CDR1 MNHEY and CDR2 SVGEGT. J lost 3 bases, V lost 5 bases, and 10 bases had no gene match. CDR3 size: 17 residues. A library of TCRbeta sequences, prepared with unique molecular identifiers, was generated. TCRdb itself ran the PCR reads through MiXCR, one entry per CDR3 protein. The sample lists just over 950,000 distinct CDR3 sequences; about 31% were seen once. The TCR comes from a boy in the first two years of life who had a stem cell transplant for SCID, so the T cells may come from the graft donor. The sequencing here drew on PBMCs, mostly from graft donor cells, taken 360 days after TCRalphabeta/CD19-depleted stem cell transplant. This chain joins TRBV6-2 or TRBV6-3 and TRBJ2-1; 10 bases map to TRBD2. Here the CDR3 reads CASSRLLTSGDYNEQFF. The CDR3 DNA reads TGTGCCAGCAGTCGACTACTAACTAGCGGGGACTACAATGAGCAGTTCTTC.